These 23 T cell receptor beta chains originate from one sample sequenced in a study of radiotherapy plus CTLA-4 blockade in lung cancer. Profiling relied on immunoSEQ multiplex PCR, and the TCRdb table lists in-frame clones only, not all of them. The sample yields approximately 82,000 clones, about 80% seen once. Sequenced here: peripheral blood, sampled from a patient treated with radiotherapy plus ipilimumab. These receptors all come from a human donor with non-small cell lung cancer that progressed on radiotherapy plus ipilimumab.

This clone was detected only once. The chain carries TRBV11-1 and TRBJ1-1; no clear D gene. V was cut by 4 bases and J by 0 bases, with 15 bases left in between. Germline values: CDR1 SGHAT, CDR2 FQDESV (reference sequence). The CDR3 spans 16 residues. This chain's CDR3 is CASSSKEYYMNTEAFF. Here the CDR3 DNA reads TGTGCCAGCAGCTCTAAGGAGTATTATATGAACACTGAAGCTTTCTTT.

The chain joins TRBV9 to TRBJ2-2, with TRBD1 as a possible D gene (7 bases). The CDR3 covers 15 residues. Trimming removed 4 bases at V and 6 bases at J, with 16 bases between. Per the germline V gene, CDR1 is SGDLS and CDR2 is YYNGEE. The CDR3 DNA sequence: TGTGCCAGCAGCCCGCGACAGGGAGGACCCGGGGAGCTGTTTTTT. Protein sequence: CASSPRQGGPGELFF.

The sample holds a few counts of this clone. The rearrangement links TRBV19 to TRBJ2-2, with D perhaps TRBD1 or TRBD2 (7 bases each). Looked up from germline, CDR1 is LNHDA and CDR2 is SQIVND (reference sequence). With 6 bases removed from V and 1 base from J, the gap between germline ends came to 18 bases. CDR3 length: 17 residues. CDR3: CASRIPTGRENTGELFF. For the CDR3, the DNA is TGTGCCAGTAGGATCCCGACAGGGAGGGAGAACACCGGGGAGCTGTTTTTT. Filled out from reference TRBV19 and TRBJ2-2, the complete variable domain reads DGGITQSPKYLFRKEGQNVTLSCEQNLNHDAMYWYRQDPGQGLRLIYYSQIVNDFQKGDIAEGYSVSREKKESFPLTVTSAQKNPTAFYLCASRIPTGRENTGELFFGEGSRLTVL.

The chain links TRBV19 to TRBJ1-1; D gene ambiguous. CDR3 length equals 13 residues. Per germline, CDR1 LNHDA and CDR2 SQIVND (reference sequence). Trimming left V 7 bases short and J 1 base short, with 10 bases between. CDR3 nucleotides: TGTGCCAGTAAGCGGGTATGGAACACTGAAGCTTTCTTT. This translates into CASKRVWNTEAFF.

The rearrangement links TRBV10-3 to TRBJ2-1, with 12 bases lining up with TRBD2. CDR1 and CDR2 (germline): ENHRY, SYGVKD. This CDR3 has 14 amino acids. Trimming took 6 bases from V and 6 from J; bases not matched to a gene: 3. CDR3 in DNA: TGTGCCATCAGGCCTAGCGGGAGGGCCAATGAGCAGTTCTTC. Translating it yields CAIRPSGRANEQFF.

The chain uses TRBV28 and TRBJ1-1; D gene uncertain. The CDR3 extends over 14 amino acids. V was shortened by 8 bases and J by 0 bases, with 13 bases between the two germline ends. The V gene's germline CDR1 is MDHEN and CDR2 SYDVKM. CDR3 DNA sequence: TGTGCCAGCTCCCCCGGCTCGGTGAACACTGAAGCTTTCTTT. Translated, it gives CASSPGSVNTEAFF.

Worth noting for this clone: An end of the junction does not agree with germline; a read error may underlie this. The CDR3 reads CASGDRDFWTEAFF. The DNA for the CDR3 is TGTGCCAGCGGTGACAGGGACTTTTGGACTGAAGCTTTCTTT. V usage is TRBV2 and J usage is TRBJ1-1; TRBD1 aligns across 7 bases. This CDR3 has 14 amino acids. Germline lookup yields CDR1 SNHLY and CDR2 FYNNEI. Full variable domain (remainder filled in from reference TRBV2 and TRBJ1-1): EPEVTQTPSHQVTQMGQEVILRCVPISNHLYFYWYRQILGQKVEFLVSFYNNEISEKSEIFDDQFSVERPDGSNFTLKIRSTKLEDSAMYFCASGDRDFWTEAFFGQGTRLTVV.

This clone came up once. The chain joins TRBV19 to TRBJ2-1, with D perhaps matching TRBD1 (5 bases). The CDR3 spans 16 residues. Trimming left V 4 bases short and J 0 bases short, with 13 bases between. Per the germline V gene, CDR1 is LNHDA and CDR2 is SQIVND (reference sequence). The CDR3 bases are TGTGCCAGTAGTACAACGACAGAGAGCTCCTACAATGAGCAGTTCTTC. Translation gives CASSTTTESSYNEQFF.

The chain uses TRBV7-2 and TRBJ2-7; 12 positions match TRBD2. The V and J ends lost 3 bases and 5 bases, in that order; junction bases with no gene match: 8. The CDR3 totals 16 residues. The V gene's germline CDR1 is SGHTA and CDR2 FQGNSA. In nucleotides, the CDR3 is TGTGCCAGCAGCTTGCGGGCACTAGCGGGAGGTCACGAGCAGTACTTC. Protein: CASSLRALAGGHEQYF.

This chain's CDR3 is CASRFDGENTEAFF. The DNA for the CDR3 is TGTGCCAGCCGGTTTGACGGGGAGAACACTGAAGCTTTCTTT. This rearrangement joins TRBV28 to TRBJ1-1; unclear D gene. The germline gives CDR1 MDHEN, CDR2 SYDVKM. The CDR3 covers 14 residues. Trimming left V 8 bases short and J 1 base short, with 14 bases between.

The J gene is TRBJ2-1, the V gene TRBV2, with 9 positions matching TRBD1. Germline lookup yields CDR1 SNHLY and CDR2 FYNNEI. V lost 10 bases, J lost 2 bases, and 6 bases stayed unmatched. The CDR3 has 14 amino acids. CDR3 residues: CANRGRGTYNEQFF. The CDR3 bases are TGTGCCAACAGGGGGCGCGGAACCTACAATGAGCAGTTCTTC.

This clone was seen only once. This rearrangement joins TRBV19 to TRBJ1-1; D is possibly TRBD1 (5 bases). V lost 9 bases, J lost 4 bases, and 15 bases lay in between. In germline, CDR1 is LNHDA, CDR2 SQIVND (reference sequence). This CDR3 spans 13 amino acids. CDR3 nucleotides: TGTGCCAGCCTCCGGGCAGGGTCCACTGAAGCTTTCTTT. It yields the protein CASLRAGSTEAFF.

The chain uses TRBV5-4 and TRBJ1-2; D is perhaps TRBD1 (6 bases). This CDR3 is 16 amino acids long. Trimming pared 0 bases from V and 5 bases from J, leaving 17 bases between. CDR1 is SGHNT and CDR2 is YYREEE in the germline V gene (reference sequence). Here the CDR3 reads CASSLGAGGDPYGYTF. CDR3 DNA: TGTGCCAGCAGCTTGGGAGCGGGGGGCGACCCATATGGCTACACCTTC.

The CDR3 bases are TGCAGCGTTGGGGGAGTGGGGGGCTATGGCTACACCTTC. Encoded protein: CSVGGVGGYGYTF. The rearrangement joins TRBV29-1 to TRBJ1-2; maybe TRBD1 (5 bases). Trimming took off 4 bases at V and 4 bases at J, with 13 bases between the two ends. Per the germline V gene, CDR1 is SQVTM and CDR2 is ANQGSEA. There are 13 residues in the CDR3.

The J gene is TRBJ2-4, the V gene TRBV27; 7 positions match TRBD2. Germline CDR1 is MNHEY and CDR2 is SMNVEV (reference sequence). Trimming at V came to 1 base and at J to 6 bases, leaving 9 bases not matched to a gene. This CDR3 is 16 amino acids long. The CDR3 is CASSLLGGGGGNIQYF. In nucleotides, the CDR3 is TGTGCCAGCAGTTTATTGGGGGGGGGTGGAGGAAACATTCAGTACTTC.

V gene TRBV5-4 combines with J gene TRBJ1-1, with D possibly TRBD1 on 6 matching bases. Germline CDR1 and CDR2: SGHNT and YYREEE (reference sequence). The CDR3 spans 15 residues. V was trimmed by 3 bases and J by 4 bases, leaving 16 bases between them. The CDR3 DNA follows: TGTGCCAGCAGCTACCAACAGGGAGGGGGCACTGAAGCTTTCTTT. Residues: CASSYQQGGGTEAFF.

The chain joins TRBV4-3 to TRBJ1-2, with D perhaps TRBD1 (5 bases). This CDR3 comprises 14 residues. With 0 bases removed from V and 8 bases from J, the gap between germline ends came to 13 bases. Germline-derived CDR1 and CDR2 are LGHNA and YSLEER. The chain's CDR3 is CASSQDWGDSGYTF. CDR3 DNA sequence: TGCGCCAGCAGCCAAGATTGGGGGGATTCAGGCTACACCTTC.

The chain recombines TRBV5-5 with TRBJ1-2, with TRBD1 matching 8 bases. Germline V CDR1 and CDR2: SGHKS, YYEKEE (reference sequence). V shed 2 bases, J shed 2 bases, and the junction held 5 bases outside the gene matches. The CDR3 is 15 residues long. The chain's CDR3 is CASSLGQGGNYGYTF. The CDR3 DNA is TGTGCCAGCAGCTTAGGACAGGGAGGGAACTATGGCTACACCTTC.

The V call is TRBV18, the J call TRBJ2-7, with 7 bases that match TRBD1. V shed 5 bases and J 4 bases; nucleotides not matched to a gene: 5. Per germline, CDR1 KGHSH and CDR2 LQKENI. The CDR3 loop spans 13 amino acids. CDR3 amino acids: CASSFGTAYEQYF. CDR3 DNA: TGTGCCAGCTCATTCGGGACAGCTTACGAGCAGTACTTC.

The chain recombines TRBV11-3 with TRBJ1-2; D not certain. V lost 0 bases and J 7 bases, leaving 9 bases between the germline ends. From germline, CDR1 is SGHNT and CDR2 YENEEA. The CDR3 sequence is 13 residues long. The CDR3 here is CASSLDPGSGYTF. The CDR3, as DNA: TGTGCCAGCAGCTTAGATCCGGGGAGTGGCTACACCTTC.

The chain employs TRBV10-2 and TRBJ1-2; possible D gene TRBD1, 6 bases. With 5 bases removed from V and 7 bases from J, the gap between germline ends came to 17 bases. This CDR3 contains 14 residues. Looked up from germline, CDR1 is WSHSY and CDR2 is SAAADI. The CDR3 coding sequence is TGCGCCAGCAGTACCCGACAGGAGTTCTTTGGCTACACCTTC. Translation gives CASSTRQEFFGYTF.

The chain couples TRBV2 to TRBJ1-1; 8 bases align to TRBD1. There are 14 residues in the CDR3. The germline V gene has CDR1 SNHLY and CDR2 FYNNEI. Trimming took 3 bases from V and 4 from J; bases not matched to a gene: 4. The CDR3 DNA reads TGTGCCAGCAGTGAGACAGGGGTGGGCACTGAAGCTTTCTTT. Translated, it gives CASSETGVGTEAFF.

The chain carries TRBV19 and TRBJ1-5; D gene unclear. Trimming pared 5 bases from V and 9 bases from J, leaving 14 bases between. This CDR3 spans 13 amino acids. The germline CDR1 and CDR2 sequences are LNHDA and SQIVND (reference sequence). The CDR3 coding sequence is TGTGCCAGTAGTCTTTTCCCGGAGCTGCCCCAGCATTTT. Translation gives CASSLFPELPQHF.